Shown below are 9 T cell receptor beta chains from a single sample sequenced in a study of early T cells in non-severe SARS-CoV-2 infection. TCRdb passed the 5' RACE reads through MiXCR, listing each CDR3 protein once. Found here are 50,000 to 65,000 distinct CDR3 sequences, 13% of them singletons; the top ten hold roughly 4.2%. Sequencing was carried out using whole blood. The receptors originated from an adult who was a healthcare worker with PCR-confirmed SARS-CoV-2 infection or an uninfected control (not recorded which).

The CDR3 loop reads CASSFNPGQGYYEQYF. DNA for the CDR3: TGTGCCAGCAGTTTTAACCCGGGACAGGGATACTACGAGCAGTACTTC. This chain connects TRBV7-8 to TRBJ2-7; TRBD1 matches 9 bases. The CDR3 runs to 16 residues. V lost 6 bases, J lost 3 bases, and 12 bases stayed unmatched. Germline V gene lookup returns CDR1 SGHVS and CDR2 FQNEAQ.

The sample holds a few counts of this clonotype. The CDR3, as DNA: TGTGCCAGCACCAGCCGTACCACCTACGAGCAGTACTTC. Protein: CASTSRTTYEQYF. This chain uses TRBV3-1 with TRBJ2-7; the D is unclear. Trimming left V 7 bases short and J 2 bases short, with 12 bases between. Germline V CDR1 and CDR2: LGHDT, YNNKEL (reference sequence). The CDR3 runs 13 residues.

This clonotype was seen a handful of times. The V and J genes are TRBV5-5 and TRBJ2-7; possible D gene TRBD1, 5 bases. The germline CDR1 and CDR2 sequences are SGHKS and YYEKEE (reference sequence). The CDR3 totals 14 residues. V shed 0 bases and J shed 2 bases, with 9 bases lying between them. The CDR3 sequence is CASSLGAGTYEQYF. For the CDR3, the DNA is TGTGCCAGCAGCTTGGGGGCAGGGACCTACGAGCAGTACTTC.

The sample holds a few counts of this clonotype. The chain uses TRBV5-1 and TRBJ1-2; 7 bases line up with TRBD1. CDR3 length: 15 residues. CDR1 and CDR2 from the germline V gene are SGHRS and YFSETQ. V lost 4 bases and J lost 3; bases outside the gene matches: 9. CDR3 nucleotide sequence: TGCGCCAGCAGCCCAGGGGGGGCAGACGACTATGGCTACACCTTC. Translation gives CASSPGGADDYGYTF.

The chain combines TRBV9 with TRBJ2-2; unclear D gene. Per the germline V gene, CDR1 is SGDLS and CDR2 is YYNGEE. This CDR3 is built from 11 residues. Trimming shortened V by 1 base and J by 5 bases, and 0 bases separated the two germline ends. The CDR3 loop is CASSVTGELFF. The CDR3 region has the DNA TGTGCCAGCAGCGTAACCGGGGAGCTGTTTTTT.

The rearrangement uses TRBV5-1 and TRBJ1-5; D possibly corresponds to TRBD1 (5 bases). CDR1 is SGHRS and CDR2 is YFSETQ in the germline V gene. The CDR3 contains 15 residues. V was trimmed by 4 bases and J by 7 bases, leaving 18 bases between them. The CDR3 reads CASSPGTVDVQPQHF. The CDR3 DNA reads TGCGCCAGCAGCCCAGGGACGGTCGATGTGCAGCCCCAGCATTTT.

V is TRBV5-6 and J is TRBJ1-2, with D perhaps TRBD1 (6 bases). V shed 4 bases and J shed 4 bases, with 14 bases lying between them. The CDR3 extends over 14 amino acids. CDR1 is SGHDT and CDR2 is YYEEEE in the germline V gene. In DNA, the CDR3 is TGTGCCAGCAGCCCAGGCGGAGGGGGCTATGGCTACACCTTC. Translated, it gives CASSPGGGGYGYTF. Drawing the rest from reference TRBV5-6 and TRBJ1-2, the complete variable domain is DAGVTQSPTHLIKTRGQQVTLRCSPKSGHDTVSWYQQALGQGPQFIFQYYEEEERQRGNFPDRFSGHQFPNYSSELNVNALLLGDSALYLCASSPGGGGYGYTFGSGTRLTVV.

The chain couples TRBV19 to TRBJ2-3; D is possibly TRBD1 (6 bases). Per germline, CDR1 LNHDA and CDR2 SQIVND (reference sequence). This CDR3 has 14 residues. The ends were cut back, 9 bases at V and 3 bases at J, with 16 bases in the middle. CDR3 nucleotide sequence: TGTGCCAGCCTTGACAGGAAACTTACAGATACGCAGTATTTT. Residues: CASLDRKLTDTQYF.

At least ten counts were recorded for this clonotype. This chain links TRBV4-1 with TRBJ2-4; 10 bases are shared with TRBD2. This CDR3 has 17 amino acids. Germline V gene data show CDR1 as MGHRA and CDR2 as YSYEKL. J gave up 9 bases and V 1 base, and 12 bases lay outside the gene matches. CDR3 amino acids: CASSQVGESSGGGIQYF. For the CDR3, the DNA is TGCGCCAGCAGCCAAGTAGGGGAATCTAGCGGGGGTGGCATTCAGTACTTC.